These 30 T cell receptor beta chains share one sample of origin, sequenced in a study of response to subunit inactivated influenza vaccine. TCRdb re-called the RT-PCR reads with MiXCR, one entry per CDR3 protein. The sample holds hundreds of thousands of distinct CDR3 sequences, more than 11% seen once. Sequences were derived from PBMCs from blood, sampled approximately 15 days before vaccination. Source of these receptors: a man in his forties or fifties who received an inactivated influenza vaccine.

The gene calls are TRBV20-1 and TRBJ1-6; possible D gene TRBD1, 6 bases. Trimming left V 6 bases short and J 6 bases short, with 18 bases between. There are 15 residues in the CDR3. Germline lookup yields CDR1 DFQATT and CDR2 SNEGSKA (reference sequence). DNA of the CDR3: TGCAGTGCCATTATGGATGCCAGGGGTAATTCACCCCTCCACTTT. Its translation: CSAIMDARGNSPLHF.

The table lists this clonotype with a few counts. This sequence joins TRBV29-1 and TRBJ2-7, with TRBD2 matching 10 bases. This CDR3 contains 16 residues. Germline loops: CDR1 SQVTM, CDR2 ANQGSEA. The junction had 9 bases not matched to a gene; V was cut back by 4 bases and J by 0 bases. CDR3 amino acids: CSVVRELAGSSYEQYF. CDR3 DNA sequence: TGCAGCGTTGTCCGGGAACTAGCGGGGAGCTCCTACGAGCAGTACTTC.

This chain links TRBV20-1 with TRBJ2-7, with 13 bases that match TRBD2. CDR1 is DFQATT, CDR2 SNEGSKA, per germline (reference sequence). The V and J ends lost 0 bases and 6 bases, in that order; junction bases with no gene match: 11. The CDR3 has 17 residues. The CDR3 nucleotides read TGCAGTGCTAGAGACCCTGGACTAGCGGGAGTACAAGGCGAGCAGTACTTC. It translates to CSARDPGLAGVQGEQYF.

The chain is built from TRBV5-1 and TRBJ2-1, with D uncertain. CDR3 length: 16 residues. In germline, CDR1 is SGHRS, CDR2 YFSETQ. The ends were cut back, 0 bases at V and 0 bases at J, with 10 bases in the middle. The CDR3 DNA sequence: TGCGCCAGCAGCTTGGGGGCTTCAGGCTCCTACAATGAGCAGTTCTTC. It codes for CASSLGASGSYNEQFF.

This clonotype was recorded a few times. The V call is TRBV20-1, the J call TRBJ2-7; D remains unclear. Germline CDR1 is DFQATT and CDR2 is SNEGSKA (reference sequence). The CDR3 sequence is 11 residues long. V lost 5 bases, J lost 3 bases, and 8 bases lay in between. CDR3 sequence reads: CSAPISYEQYF. CDR3 nucleotide sequence: TGCAGTGCTCCTATAAGCTACGAGCAGTACTTC.

The V and J genes are TRBV30 and TRBJ2-3; TRBD2 matches 7 bases. Germline CDR1 GTSNPN, CDR2 SVGIG (reference sequence). V trimming: 7 bases; J trimming: 9 bases; junction bases outside the gene matches: 7. This CDR3 has 11 residues. The CDR3 sequence is CASPRGGTQYF. The CDR3 DNA is TGTGCCTCCCCTAGGGGAGGGACGCAGTATTTT. The whole variable domain, filled in from reference TRBV30 and TRBJ2-3, reads SQTIHQWPATLVQPVGSPLSLECTVEGTSNPNLYWYRQAAGRGLQLLFYSVGIGQISSEVPQNLSASRPQDRQFILSSKKLLLSDSGFYLCASPRGGTQYFGPGTRLTVL.

V gene TRBV6-6 combines with J gene TRBJ1-2; a possible D gene is TRBD1 (6 bases). CDR1 is MNHNY, CDR2 SVGAGI, per germline (reference sequence). Trimming pared 1 base from V and 7 bases from J, leaving 7 bases between. There are 12 residues in the CDR3. The CDR3 loop reads CASSYFRGGYTF. DNA of the CDR3: TGTGCCAGCAGTTACTTCAGGGGTGGCTACACCTTC.

The genes are TRBV7-8 and TRBJ2-1; 11 nucleotides align to TRBD2. CDR1 is SGHVS and CDR2 is FQNEAQ in the germline V gene. There are 16 residues in the CDR3. Trimming took 6 bases from V and 12 from J; bases not matched to a gene: 16. CDR3 in DNA: TGTGCCAGCAGTCACTATAGCGGGAGGGGATTATGGATGCAGTTCTTC. Translating gives CASSHYSGRGLWMQFF.

Many counts were recorded for this clonotype. The genes are TRBV28 and TRBJ2-1; TRBD2 is a possible D gene (6 bases). With 8 bases removed from V and 3 bases from J, the gap between germline ends came to 20 bases. Germline CDR1 is MDHEN and CDR2 is SYDVKM. This CDR3 is 16 amino acids long. The CDR3 sequence is CASDATTGLNYNEQFF. In nucleotides, the CDR3 is TGTGCCAGCGATGCCACTACGGGACTCAACTACAATGAGCAGTTCTTC.

This chain uses TRBV12-3 or TRBV12-4 with TRBJ2-2; D is unclear. The CDR3 has 14 residues. The ends were cut back, 4 bases at V and 6 bases at J, with 12 bases in the middle. As DNA, the CDR3 is TGTGCCAGCAGTTCGGATAGTCCGGCCGGGGAGCTGTTTTTT. It translates to CASSSDSPAGELFF.

The V and J genes are TRBV2 and TRBJ2-7, with TRBD1 identical over 8 bases. This CDR3 comprises 13 residues. The germline gives CDR1 SNHLY, CDR2 FYNNEI. With 5 bases clipped from V and 3 bases from J, the junction kept 3 bases outside the gene matches. The CDR3 loop reads CASSKDRDYEQYF. CDR3 nucleotides: TGTGCCAGCAGTAAGGACAGGGACTACGAGCAGTACTTC.

This clonotype was recorded a few times. This CDR3 reads CSAPGSGPYNEQFF. For the CDR3, the DNA is TGCAGTGCTCCTGGTAGCGGCCCCTACAATGAGCAGTTCTTC. This chain connects TRBV20-1 to TRBJ2-1; perhaps TRBD2 as D (6 bases). Trimming took 5 bases from V and 2 from J, leaving 13 bases between them. Looked up from germline, CDR1 is DFQATT and CDR2 is SNEGSKA (reference sequence). CDR3 length: 14 residues.

The gene calls are TRBV5-1 and TRBJ2-2; D unclear. V was clipped by 0 bases and J by 1 base, with 7 bases between them. CDR1 and CDR2 from the germline V gene are SGHRS and YFSETQ. The CDR3 contains 15 residues. In DNA form, the CDR3 reads TGCGCCAGCAGCTTGGCGACTTTGAACACCGGGGAGCTGTTTTTT. Translated: CASSLATLNTGELFF.

This clonotype was recorded many times. The chain joins TRBV28 to TRBJ2-7, with D uncertain. Germline V gene sequence: CDR1 MDHEN, CDR2 SYDVKM. The germline V and J ends were trimmed by 4 bases and 0 bases, with 13 bases remaining between them. CDR3 length: 15 residues. The CDR3 loop reads CASSSPGGSSYEQYF. Written as DNA, the CDR3 is TGTGCCAGCAGTTCCCCAGGCGGTAGCTCCTACGAGCAGTACTTC.

This clonotype was observed many times. V usage is TRBV7-2 and J usage is TRBJ2-3, with D hard to call. Germline V gene sequence: CDR1 SGHTA, CDR2 FQGNSA. V was shortened by 5 bases and J by 2 bases, with 14 bases between the two germline ends. The CDR3 is made up of 15 amino acids. The CDR3 DNA reads as TGTGCCAGCAGCCAAATGCTGGGGTCCACAGATACGCAGTATTTT. Amino acids: CASSQMLGSTDTQYF.

This chain uses TRBV18 with TRBJ2-5; 7 nucleotides agree with TRBD1. Germline V gene lookup returns CDR1 KGHSH and CDR2 LQKENI. The CDR3 has 15 amino acids. With 3 bases clipped from V and 5 bases from J, the junction kept 9 bases outside the gene matches. The CDR3 region has the DNA TGTGCCAGCTCACCTCGACAGGGTTTCGGGGAGACCCAGTACTTC. Encoded protein: CASSPRQGFGETQYF.

This clonotype was recorded a few times. V usage is TRBV7-3 and J usage is TRBJ2-5, with a tentative D call TRBD2 (6 bases). The CDR3 covers 15 residues. V was pared by 2 bases and J by 5 bases, with 15 bases between. CDR1 and CDR2 from the germline V gene are SGHTA and FQGTGA. CDR3 coding DNA: TGTGCCAGCAGCTTATTGGGAGGAGGGGAGGAGACCCAGTACTTC. The encoded protein is CASSLLGGGEETQYF.

This clonotype was counted only a few times. The J gene is TRBJ1-5, the V gene TRBV28; D is undetermined. Trimming took off 5 bases at V and 5 bases at J, with 16 bases between the two ends. CDR3 size: 15 residues. Germline CDR1 is MDHEN and CDR2 is SYDVKM. The CDR3 loop is CASSLRTVNDQPQHF. CDR3 DNA: TGTGCCAGCAGTCTAAGGACGGTGAACGATCAGCCCCAGCATTTT.

This clonotype was picked up many times. The chain joins TRBV10-2 to TRBJ2-5, with a weak D call TRBD1 (5 bases). The CDR3 has 12 residues. The V end was cut by 5 bases, the J end by 5 bases, with 9 bases between. The germline V gene encodes CDR1 WSHSY and CDR2 SAAADI. CDR3 sequence (DNA): TGCGCCAGCAGTCAGGGTGTGGAGACCCAGTACTTC. Protein sequence: CASSQGVETQYF.

This clonotype was seen at least ten times. V usage is TRBV7-2 and J usage is TRBJ2-3; D is unresolved. The germline V gene encodes CDR1 SGHTA and CDR2 FQGNSA. The CDR3 runs 13 residues. V was shortened by 6 bases and J by 0 bases, with 7 bases between the two germline ends. The CDR3 sequence is CASSFPSTDTQYF. CDR3 nucleotides: TGTGCCAGCAGTTTCCCTAGCACAGATACGCAGTATTTT.

There are a few counts of this clonotype. The chain is built from TRBV5-1 and TRBJ2-1; 7 nucleotides agree with TRBD1. Germline CDR1 reads SGHRS; CDR2 reads YFSETQ. The CDR3 totals 15 residues. V dropped 3 bases and J dropped 7; count of bases not matched to a gene: 10. The CDR3 region has the DNA TGCGCCAGCAGCTGGGGACAGCAAACATCGAATGAGCAGTTCTTC. Amino acid sequence: CASSWGQQTSNEQFF.

The chain couples TRBV5-4 to TRBJ2-7; a weak D match, TRBD1 (5 bases). CDR1 is SGHNT and CDR2 is YYREEE in the germline V gene (reference sequence). V was pared by 3 bases and J by 6 bases, with 19 bases between. This CDR3 has 15 amino acids. The CDR3 coding sequence is TGTGCCAGCAGCTCTGACAGTGGTATCCCCCTCGAGCAGTACTTC. Amino acid sequence: CASSSDSGIPLEQYF.

The rearrangement links TRBV12-3 or TRBV12-4 to TRBJ2-1, with 13 bases that match TRBD2. The trim removed 5 bases at V and 7 bases at J, leaving 8 bases unmatched. The CDR3 has 16 amino acids. CDR3 in DNA: TGTGCCAGCAGTCGTCTACAACTAGCGGGAGGGAATGAGCAGTTCTTC. Translation: CASSRLQLAGGNEQFF.

This clonotype was observed at least ten times. V gene TRBV5-6 combines with J gene TRBJ2-3; D unclear. The CDR3 contains 12 residues. V dropped 1 base and J dropped 4 bases, with 4 bases sitting between them. CDR1 is SGHDT, CDR2 YYEEEE, per germline. The chain's CDR3 is CASSLIPDTQYF. The DNA for the CDR3 is TGTGCCAGCAGCTTGATCCCAGATACGCAGTATTTT.

The V call is TRBV20-1, the J call TRBJ2-5, with D perhaps TRBD1 or TRBD2 (5 bases each). V was cut by 7 bases and J by 2 bases, with 17 bases left in between. CDR3 size: 14 residues. Germline loops: CDR1 DFQATT, CDR2 SNEGSKA (reference sequence). This CDR3 reads CSVRDHRRQETQYF. CDR3 sequence (DNA): TGCAGTGTTAGGGACCATAGGAGACAAGAGACCCAGTACTTC.

This clonotype was picked up many times. The chain employs TRBV5-6 and TRBJ2-1, with 10 nucleotides matching TRBD2. The CDR3 is 13 residues long. Looked up from germline, CDR1 is SGHDT and CDR2 is YYEEEE. Trimming removed 4 bases from V and 8 bases from J; junction bases left unmatched: 3. The CDR3 region is CASSHLAGDEQFF. DNA of the CDR3: TGTGCCAGCAGCCATCTAGCGGGGGATGAGCAGTTCTTC. The full variable domain, its missing parts supplied by reference TRBV5-6 and TRBJ2-1, is DAGVTQSPTHLIKTRGQQVTLRCSPKSGHDTVSWYQQALGQGPQFIFQYYEEEERQRGNFPDRFSGHQFPNYSSELNVNALLLGDSALYLCASSHLAGDEQFFGPGTRLTVL.

The chain employs TRBV4-2 and TRBJ2-7; D unresolved. The CDR3 length is 19 residues. CDR1 is LGHNA, CDR2 YNFKEQ, per germline. Trimming left V 2 bases short and J 3 bases short, with 26 bases between. CDR3 in amino acids: CASSQFNNRKLSASYEQYF. The CDR3 nucleotides are TGTGCCAGCAGCCAATTCAACAATAGGAAGTTATCGGCCAGCTACGAGCAGTACTTC.

In its sample, this clonotype was seen a few times. The V gene is TRBV5-1, the J gene TRBJ2-3; TRBD2 agrees at 7 bases. There are 17 residues in the CDR3. Looked up from germline, CDR1 is SGHRS and CDR2 is YFSETQ. V gave up 0 bases and J gave up 2 bases; unmatched junction bases: 9. The chain's CDR3 is CASSLAKASGPTDTQYF. CDR3 nucleotide sequence: TGCGCCAGCAGCTTGGCCAAGGCTAGCGGTCCCACAGATACGCAGTATTTT.

The V gene is TRBV29-1, the J gene TRBJ2-2; D could derive from TRBD1 or TRBD2 (6 bases each). Trimming removed 0 bases at V and 4 bases at J, with 18 bases between. Germline CDR1 SQVTM, CDR2 ANQGSEA. This CDR3 is built from 17 residues. The CDR3 sequence: CSVEDRSAGHITGELFF. As DNA, the CDR3 is TGCAGCGTTGAAGATCGTTCGGCGGGACACATCACCGGGGAGCTGTTTTTT.

The chain carries TRBV6-1 and TRBJ2-1; TRBD2 aligns across 8 bases. V dropped 7 bases and J dropped 6; count of bases not matched to a gene: 8. There are 14 residues in the CDR3. Germline assignment: CDR1 MNHNS and CDR2 SASEGT. This chain's CDR3 is CASNPPGTSNEQFF. As DNA, the CDR3 is TGTGCCAGCAACCCCCCCGGGACTAGCAATGAGCAGTTCTTC.